This entry concerns a single TCR beta chain. The data derive from a study of pediatric ulcerative colitis. V shed 5 bases and J 5 bases; nucleotides not matched to a gene: 7. Germline V lookup: CDR1 SEHNR, CDR2 FQNEAQ (reference sequence). The CDR3 runs to 16 residues. The repertoire was sequenced with immunoSEQ multiplex PCR; TCRdb's copy has only in-frame clones and lacks some. Of tens of thousands of clones detected, over 60% appear once; the ten largest clones hold around 16%. The rectum was sampled with one to two pinch biopsies at colonoscopy. V is TRBV7-9 and J is TRBJ2-2; 11 bases fit TRBD1. This TCR was recovered from a boy aged 5-17 years with severe ulcerative colitis. The sample taken for sequencing was gut tissue. CDR3 amino acids: CASSPGQGAFTGELFF. Here the CDR3 DNA reads TGTGCCAGCAGCCCCGGACAGGGGGCTTTTACCGGGGAGCTGTTTTTT. The full variable domain, in which reference TRBV7-9 and TRBJ2-2 provide the parts outside the CDR3, is DTGVSQNPRHKITKRGQNVTFRCDPISEHNRLYWYRQTLGQGPEFLTYFQNEAQLEKSRLLSDRFSAERPKGSFSTLEIQRTEQGDSAMYLCASSPGQGAFTGELFFGEGSRLTVL.